The next 27 T cell receptor beta chains were all read from a single sample in a study of blood T cells in healthy people across ages. Using a J-beta primer mix together with a sample-barcoded 5' primer, a second PCR was run for roughly 7 to 12 cycles. TCRdb called the 5' RACE reads again in MiXCR, with one record for every CDR3 protein. The table has some 1.4 million distinct CDR3 sequences, approximately 40% seen once. Sequencing was performed on blood. The origin of the receptors is a young woman in good health.

The V gene is TRBV11-2, the J gene TRBJ1-1; TRBD1 aligns across 8 bases. Germline CDR1 SGHAT, CDR2 FQNNGV. The CDR3 runs to 14 residues. V shed 4 bases and J 6 bases; nucleotides not matched to a gene: 7. CDR3 in amino acids: CASSWGMTGAEAFF. As DNA, the CDR3 is TGTGCCAGCAGCTGGGGAATGACAGGGGCTGAAGCTTTCTTT.

This clonotype was detected only a few times. V gene TRBV28 combines with J gene TRBJ1-1; perhaps TRBD1 as D (6 bases). In germline, CDR1 is MDHEN, CDR2 SYDVKM. V was shortened by 6 bases and J by 1 base, with 15 bases between the two germline ends. CDR3 length equals 15 residues. The DNA of the CDR3 is TGTGCCAGCAGGGCTCAGGGGTCCTGGAACACTGAAGCTTTCTTT. It is translated as CASRAQGSWNTEAFF.

This clonotype was detected only a few times. The gene calls are TRBV11-3 and TRBJ2-1; D uncertain. The germline V gene encodes CDR1 SGHNT and CDR2 YENEEA. Trimming left V 1 base short and J 0 bases short, with 16 bases between. CDR3 length: 18 amino acids. In DNA, the CDR3 is TGTGCCAGCAGCTTAGGCCCCCCTATGGGTAGCTCCTACAATGAGCAGTTCTTC. It yields the protein CASSLGPPMGSSYNEQFF.

The chain has TRBV12-5 and TRBJ2-7; 11 positions agree with TRBD1. Per the germline V gene, CDR1 is LGHNT and CDR2 is FRNRAP. This CDR3 has 13 amino acids. V shed 4 bases and J 10 bases; nucleotides not matched to a gene: 6. In DNA, the CDR3 is TGTGCTAGTGGTTCCGGGACAGGGGGAACCCAGTACTTC. Residues: CASGSGTGGTQYF.

Only a few counts were recorded for this clonotype. The V and J genes are TRBV5-6 and TRBJ1-2; D remains unclear. With 2 bases removed from V and 8 bases from J, the gap between germline ends came to 7 bases. This CDR3 has 11 amino acids. Germline-derived CDR1 and CDR2 are SGHDT and YYEEEE. The CDR3: CASSLEFGYTF. CDR3 coding DNA: TGTGCCAGCAGCTTAGAATTCGGCTACACCTTC.

The genes are TRBV28 and TRBJ1-2; D unclear. V dropped 5 bases and J dropped 4 bases, with 8 bases sitting between them. Germline CDR1 and CDR2: MDHEN and SYDVKM. The length of the CDR3 is 12 residues. The CDR3 nucleotides read TGTGCCAGCAGTGGGCTGGTCTATGGCTACACCTTC. Translated, it gives CASSGLVYGYTF.

The gene calls are TRBV20-1 and TRBJ2-7; 14 bases line up with TRBD2. CDR3 size: 17 residues. After removal of 1 base from V and 2 bases from J, the junction contained 7 bases not matched to a gene. Germline CDR1 DFQATT, CDR2 SNEGSKA (reference sequence). CDR3 in DNA: TGCAGTGCTAGAGCGGGGACTAGCGGGGGCCACACCTACGAGCAGTACTTC. Protein product: CSARAGTSGGHTYEQYF.

This clonotype was detected ten times or more. The rearrangement links TRBV29-1 to TRBJ1-2; D is perhaps TRBD1 (5 bases). The germline CDR1 and CDR2 sequences are SQVTM and ANQGSEA. Trimming shortened V by 6 bases and J by 5 bases, and 19 bases separated the two germline ends. The length of the CDR3 is 14 residues. The CDR3 DNA follows: TGCAGCGTCGGGACCGGGGGGGAAGTATATGGCTACACCTTC. It is translated as CSVGTGGEVYGYTF.

In its sample, this clonotype was seen a few times. The chain combines TRBV29-1 with TRBJ2-3; TRBD2 agrees at 9 bases. In germline, CDR1 is SQVTM, CDR2 ANQGSEA. V trimming: 6 bases; J trimming: 9 bases; junction bases outside the gene matches: 13. This CDR3 contains 14 residues. This CDR3 reads CSVTLAGPGDTQYF. The CDR3 DNA follows: TGCAGCGTCACCCTAGCGGGGCCAGGGGACACGCAGTATTTT.

The chain combines TRBV10-3 with TRBJ2-7; D possibly uses TRBD1 or TRBD2 (6 bases each). Per the germline V gene, CDR1 is ENHRY and CDR2 is SYGVKD. The germline V and J ends were trimmed by 11 bases and 2 bases, with 13 bases remaining between them. This CDR3 contains 12 residues. DNA of the CDR3: TGTGCCGCCGGGGGCAAAACCTACGAGCAGTACTTC. Encoded protein: CAAGGKTYEQYF.

The J gene is TRBJ1-1, the V gene TRBV12-5; TRBD1 is a possible D gene (5 bases). Germline-derived CDR1 and CDR2 are LGHNT and FRNRAP. The CDR3 totals 17 residues. Trimming removed 0 bases from V and 4 bases from J, with 18 bases in between. CDR3 DNA: TGTGCTAGTGGTTTGGTTTCGGGAAGAGGGACGGTCACTGAAGCTTTCTTT. This gives the protein CASGLVSGRGTVTEAFF.

This clonotype came up once. The chain carries TRBV20-1 and TRBJ2-1; tentative D call: TRBD1 (5 bases). The DNA end is a closer match to TRBJ2-7, so the J assignment may be wrong. This CDR3 comprises 14 residues. The V gene's germline CDR1 is DFQATT and CDR2 SNEGSKA (reference sequence). CDR3 bases: TGCAGTGCTCCTAGACAGTTCTCCTACAATGAGCAGTACTTC. This translates into CSAPRQFSYNEQYF.

This sequence joins TRBV7-6 and TRBJ2-7; 8 bases line up with TRBD1. The CDR3 has 14 amino acids. V was clipped by 1 base and J by 7 bases; unmatched bases: 6. From germline, CDR1 is SGHVS and CDR2 FNYEAQ. The CDR3 here is CASSLETGVREQYF. The CDR3 DNA reads as TGTGCCAGCAGCTTAGAGACAGGGGTACGAGAGCAGTACTTC.

This clonotype was counted between two and nine times. The V and J genes are TRBV10-3 and TRBJ2-7; TRBD1 matches at 7 bases. The CDR3 sequence is 18 residues long. Trimming removed 3 bases from V and 3 bases from J; junction bases left unmatched: 17. Germline loops: CDR1 ENHRY, CDR2 SYGVKD. CDR3 residues: CAISDMETGHLNRYEQYF. The DNA of the CDR3 is TGTGCCATCAGTGATATGGAGACAGGGCATTTGAACCGCTACGAGCAGTACTTC.

J is TRBJ2-3 and V is TRBV18, with 9 bases aligning to TRBD2. The CDR3 length is 18 residues. Germline lookup yields CDR1 KGHSH and CDR2 LQKENI. The ends lost 3 bases at V and 2 bases at J; junction bases unmatched: 12. The CDR3 region is CASSPATSGVGATDTQYF. The DNA of the CDR3 is TGTGCCAGCTCACCTGCGACTAGCGGAGTGGGGGCCACAGATACGCAGTATTTT.

Comments on this clonotype: Sequence at one end of the junction differs from germline and may be a read error. The rearrangement links TRBV7-7 to TRBJ2-1; D uncertain. The CDR3 totals 16 residues. Germline assignment: CDR1 SSHAT and CDR2 FNYEAQ (reference sequence). Here the CDR3 reads CASSLAPVGSHNEQFF. CDR3 bases: TGTGCTAGCAGCTTAGCCCCGGTGGGCTCCCACAATGAGCAGTTCTTC.

Only a few counts were recorded for this clonotype. The chain has TRBV4-1 and TRBJ2-7; D perhaps matches TRBD2 (6 bases). V was shortened by 4 bases and J by 5 bases, with 12 bases between the two germline ends. CDR1 and CDR2 (germline): MGHRA, YSYEKL. CDR3 size: 13 residues. The CDR3 reads CASSLGTANEQYF. In DNA, the CDR3 is TGCGCCAGCAGCCTCGGGACTGCGAACGAGCAGTACTTC.

The chain joins TRBV30 to TRBJ1-2; D possibly corresponds to TRBD1 (6 bases). Germline-derived CDR1 and CDR2 are GTSNPN and SVGIG (reference sequence). This CDR3 region has 14 residues. V dropped 0 bases and J dropped 4 bases, with 12 bases sitting between them. The CDR3 is CAWSVRTAGYGYTF. The DNA of the CDR3 is TGTGCCTGGAGTGTAAGGACAGCCGGCTATGGCTACACCTTC.

The chain uses TRBV7-9 and TRBJ1-1; 10 nucleotides line up with TRBD1. V lost 10 bases, J lost 7 bases, and 12 bases stayed unmatched. The CDR3 consists of 14 residues. Looked up from germline, CDR1 is SEHNR and CDR2 is FQNEAQ (reference sequence). The CDR3 DNA follows: TGTGCCACAGCGCAGGGACAGGGGTCAAATGAAGCTTTCTTT. Protein sequence: CATAQGQGSNEAFF.

The table lists this clonotype with many counts. The chain links TRBV5-1 to TRBJ2-5, with a tentative D call TRBD2 (6 bases). Germline loops: CDR1 SGHRS, CDR2 YFSETQ. The CDR3 loop spans 16 amino acids. Trimming pared 1 base from V and 2 bases from J, leaving 15 bases between. CDR3 DNA: TGCGCCAGCAGCTTGAGGTCCCTAGCGAGTCAAGAGACCCAGTACTTC. It codes for CASSLRSLASQETQYF.

This clonotype was picked up one time. The chain links TRBV7-2 to TRBJ2-5; maybe TRBD1 (7 bases). The CDR3 consists of 15 residues. The germline V gene has CDR1 SGHTA and CDR2 FQGNSA. V lost 6 bases to trimming and J lost 5 bases, with 19 bases between them. CDR3 nucleotide sequence: TGTGCCAGCAGTCCGGGCGGGACAGTACGGGAGACCCAGTACTTC. The encoded protein is CASSPGGTVRETQYF.

The table lists this clonotype with a few counts. The chain recombines TRBV27 with TRBJ2-1; TRBD2 matches at 7 bases. In germline, CDR1 is MNHEY, CDR2 SMNVEV (reference sequence). The CDR3 extends over 16 amino acids. The junction had 5 bases not matched to a gene; V was cut back by 1 base and J by 2 bases. The CDR3, as DNA: TGTGCCAGCAGTTTATGGGCGGGAGCGGCCTACAATGAGCAGTTCTTC. This translates into CASSLWAGAAYNEQFF.

This clonotype was seen more than once but under ten times. The rearrangement links TRBV7-2 to TRBJ1-2; 9 bases line up with TRBD1. The germline V gene encodes CDR1 SGHTA and CDR2 FQGNSA. Trimming at V came to 5 bases and at J to 4 bases, leaving 5 bases not matched to a gene. This CDR3 region has 14 residues. CDR3 in DNA: TGTGCCAGCAGCAAAACAGGGGGCGGCTATGGCTACACCTTC. This sequence encodes CASSKTGGGYGYTF. Supplemented by reference TRBV7-2 and TRBJ1-2, the full variable domain reads GAGVSQSPSNKVTEKGKDVELRCDPISGHTALYWYRQSLGQGLEFLIYFQGNSAPDKSGLPSDRFSAERTGGSVSTLTIQRTQQEDSAVYLCASSKTGGGYGYTFGSGTRLTVV.

The genes are TRBV7-2 and TRBJ2-7; D unclear. V was pared by 2 bases and J by 7 bases, with 18 bases between. The CDR3 totals 15 residues. Germline values: CDR1 SGHTA, CDR2 FQGNSA. Here the CDR3 DNA reads TGTGCCAGCAGCTTACGTACTCAACTCTACAATGAGCAGTACTTC. It is translated as CASSLRTQLYNEQYF.

This clonotype was observed a handful of times. V is TRBV4-1 and J is TRBJ2-1, with 7 bases fitting TRBD2. V dropped 1 base and J dropped 0; count of bases not matched to a gene: 3. Germline V gene lookup returns CDR1 MGHRA and CDR2 YSYEKL. This CDR3 comprises 16 residues. This chain's CDR3 is CASSQVRTSSYNEQFF. DNA of the CDR3: TGCGCCAGCAGCCAAGTTAGGACTAGCTCCTACAATGAGCAGTTCTTC.

V gene TRBV4-3 combines with J gene TRBJ2-1; D perhaps matches TRBD1 (6 bases). Trimming stripped 1 base from V and 6 bases from J, with 13 bases between. The CDR3 extends over 15 amino acids. Germline CDR1 is LGHNA and CDR2 is YSLEER. CDR3 nucleotides: TGCGCCAGCAGCCAAGGCAGGGGCAGACTCAATGAGCAGTTCTTC. Its protein product is CASSQGRGRLNEQFF.

The genes are TRBV11-1 and TRBJ2-5; TRBD2 might be the D (6 bases). V lost 2 bases and J lost 6, with 13 bases in between. Germline CDR1 SGHAT, CDR2 FQDESV (reference sequence). This CDR3 has 14 residues. The CDR3 DNA is TGTGCCAGCAGCTTACCCCCGGGGGTAAAGACCCAGTACTTC. It is translated as CASSLPPGVKTQYF.